The source of this TCR beta chain is a study of STAT5B mutations in CD4+ large granular lymphocyte leukemia. The study's findings and limits: Without putative leukemic clones, patient CD4-sorted repertoires remained more clonal than healthy CD4+ repertoires. 8/27 top patient clones versus 2/35 control clones were TRBV06-family. Main leukemic clonotypes were patient-specific, but 20% to 25% appeared at low frequency elsewhere.

Measured with immunoSEQ multiplex PCR; TCRdb has only the in-frame clones, and not every one. The table lists over 30,000 clones, roughly 80% of them singletons, with nearly 4.5% in the top ten. There are 14 residues in the CDR3. V lost 0 bases, J lost 0 bases, and 4 bases lay in between. CDR1 and CDR2 (germline): SGHDT, YYEEEE. About this clone: As yet, its antigen is unknown.

The chain uses TRBV5-6 and TRBJ2-1; the D is unclear. The origin of this receptor is a human donor in good health. The sample comprised CD4+ T cells from blood buffy coats. The CDR3 DNA follows: TGTGCCAGCAGCTTGGAGGGCTCCTACAATGAGCAGTTCTTC. Translation gives CASSLEGSYNEQFF.